Listed below are T cell receptor beta chains from one sample, sequenced in a study of cytomegalovirus exposure and HLA in healthy donors. The assay was immunoSEQ multiplex PCR, and TCRdb's table has in-frame clones only and misses some. The data hold about 65,000 clones, with around four fifths observed a single time. Sequenced input: PBMCs. Receptors originate from a woman in her thirties in good health and CMV-seronegative. CDR3s include the opening cysteine and the closing phenylalanine or tryptophan. D genes are given only for firm matches. Clone size is not always given. Where it is, it says once, few, many or a class for expanded clones.

J: TRBJ2-7; D: NA; size: NA; V: TRBV7-9; CDR3: CASSRQGTRLSGEQYF; DNA: TGTGCCAGCAGCCGTCAGGGGACCCGCCTATCGGGGGAGCAGTACTTC
J: TRBJ2-3; D: TRBD2; size: NA; V: TRBV7-3; CDR3: CASSLGLAVDTQYF; DNA: TGTGCCAGCAGCCTAGGACTAGCGGTAGATACGCAGTATTTT
J: TRBJ2-3; D: TRBD2; size: once; V: TRBV5-1; CDR3: CASSTGLVASTDTQYF; DNA: TGCGCCAGCAGCACCGGACTAGTAGCGAGCACAGATACGCAGTATTTT
J: TRBJ1-1; D: NA; size: NA; V: TRBV7-2; CDR3: CASSLLPGYTEAFF; DNA: TGTGCCAGCAGCTTACTCCCGGGGTACACTGAAGCTTTCTTT
J: TRBJ1-1; D: NA; size: NA; V: TRBV4-1; CDR3: CASSQERAQGKGAFF; DNA: TGCGCCAGCAGCCAAGAACGGGCCCAGGGGAAGGGAGCTTTCTTT
J: TRBJ2-7; D: TRBD2; size: NA; V: TRBV6-5; CDR3: CASSYLGGTYEQYF; DNA: TGTGCCAGCAGTTACTTGGGGGGGACCTACGAGCAGTACTTC
J: TRBJ2-5; D: NA; size: few; V: TRBV5-4; CDR3: CASSEAHWETQYF; DNA: TGTGCCAGCAGCGAGGCCCATTGGGAGACCCAGTACTTC
J: TRBJ1-5; D: NA; size: NA; V: TRBV30; CDR3: CAWSPDGANQPQHF; DNA: TGTGCCTGGAGTCCCGATGGGGCCAATCAGCCCCAGCATTTT
J: TRBJ1-5; D: TRBD1; size: few; V: TRBV6-1; CDR3: CASSEGQSHQPQHF; DNA: TGTGCCAGCAGTGAGGGACAGTCTCATCAGCCCCAGCATTTT
J: TRBJ2-7; D: NA; size: NA; V: TRBV7-9; CDR3: CASSLNAGIGEQYF; DNA: TGTGCCAGCAGCTTAAATGCGGGGATAGGCGAGCAGTACTTC
J: TRBJ2-7; D: NA; size: NA; V: TRBV28; CDR3: CASSFPDSSYEQYF; DNA: TGTGCCAGCAGTTTCCCGGACAGCTCCTACGAGCAGTACTTC
J: TRBJ2-1; D: NA; size: NA; V: TRBV7-2; CDR3: CASNMGGTGGHNEQFF; DNA: TGTGCCAGCAATATGGGCGGGACTGGAGGGCACAATGAGCAGTTCTTC
J: TRBJ1-2; D: NA; size: once; V: TRBV30; CDR3: CAWSRGGAYGYTF; DNA: TGTGCCTGGAGTCGGGGAGGTGCCTATGGCTACACCTTC
J: TRBJ1-2; D: TRBD1; size: NA; V: TRBV6-5; CDR3: CASKRDRGPDGYTF; DNA: TGTGCCAGCAAGCGGGACAGGGGGCCCGATGGCTACACCTTC
J: TRBJ2-2; D: TRBD2; size: NA; V: TRBV30; CDR3: CAWIPRPGTSGRRGTGELFF; DNA: TGTGCCTGGATCCCCCGCCCTGGGACTAGCGGGAGGAGGGGCACCGGGGAGCTGTTTTTT
J: TRBJ1-5; D: TRBD1; size: NA; V: TRBV2; CDR3: CASRGQGEGDQPQHF; DNA: TGTGCCAGCAGGGGACAGGGGGAGGGGGATCAGCCCCAGCATTTT
J: TRBJ1-1; D: TRBD1; size: NA; V: TRBV4-1; CDR3: CASSQGSPGVYRGTEAFF; DNA: TGCGCCAGCAGCCAAGGGAGCCCGGGCGTATACAGGGGCACTGAAGCTTTCTTT
J: TRBJ2-7; D: TRBD2; size: NA; V: TRBV9; CDR3: CASSGVAGDHEQYF; DNA: TGTGCCAGCAGCGGAGTAGCGGGGGATCACGAGCAGTACTTC
J: TRBJ1-2; D: TRBD1; size: NA; V: TRBV5-1; CDR3: CASSVSGGLYGYTF; DNA: TGCGCCAGCAGCGTCTCAGGGGGCCTCTATGGCTACACCTTC
J: TRBJ1-2; D: NA; size: NA; V: TRBV4-1; CDR3: CASSQVPNTNGYTF; DNA: TGCGCCAGCAGCCAAGTCCCGAACACCAATGGCTACACCTTC
J: TRBJ2-2; D: NA; size: NA; V: TRBV4-1; CDR3: CASSQDRTPINTGELFF; DNA: TGCGCCAGCAGCCAAGATCGGACACCTATCAACACCGGGGAGCTGTTTTTT
J: TRBJ1-5; D: NA; size: NA; V: TRBV2; CDR3: CASSTGVFQPQHF; DNA: TGTGCCAGCTCGACCGGGGTCTTTCAGCCCCAGCATTTT
J: TRBJ2-1; D: TRBD2; size: NA; V: TRBV9; CDR3: CASSPGGRDEQFF; DNA: TGTGCCAGCAGCCCGGGGGGGAGGGATGAGCAGTTCTTC
J: TRBJ2-2; D: NA; size: NA; V: TRBV6-6; CDR3: CASSYASNTGELFF; DNA: TGTGCCAGCAGTTACGCTAGTAACACCGGGGAGCTGTTTTTT
J: TRBJ2-5; D: NA; size: NA; V: TRBV11-2; CDR3: CASSGLGTKGAGETQYF; DNA: TGTGCCAGCAGCGGTTTAGGTACCAAGGGGGCGGGGGAGACCCAGTACTTC
J: TRBJ1-5; D: TRBD1; size: NA; V: TRBV19; CDR3: CASRQGYSQPQHF; DNA: TGTGCCAGTCGACAGGGGTACAGTCAGCCCCAGCATTTT